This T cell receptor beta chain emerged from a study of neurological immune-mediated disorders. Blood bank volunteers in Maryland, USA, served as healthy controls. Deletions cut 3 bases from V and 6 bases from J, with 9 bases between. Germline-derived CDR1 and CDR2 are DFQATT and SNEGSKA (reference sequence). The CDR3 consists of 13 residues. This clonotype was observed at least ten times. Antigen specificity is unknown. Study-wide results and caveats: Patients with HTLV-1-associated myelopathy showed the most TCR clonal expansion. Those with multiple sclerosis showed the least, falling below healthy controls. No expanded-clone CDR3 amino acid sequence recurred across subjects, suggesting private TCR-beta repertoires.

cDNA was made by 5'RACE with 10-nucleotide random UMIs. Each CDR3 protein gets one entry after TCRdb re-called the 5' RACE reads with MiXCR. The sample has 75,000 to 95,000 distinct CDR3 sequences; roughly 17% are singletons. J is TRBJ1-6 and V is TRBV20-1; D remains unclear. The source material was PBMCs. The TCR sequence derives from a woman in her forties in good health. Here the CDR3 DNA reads TGCAGTGCTAGGGAGGGAGGTAATTCACCCCTCCACTTT. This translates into CSAREGGNSPLHF.